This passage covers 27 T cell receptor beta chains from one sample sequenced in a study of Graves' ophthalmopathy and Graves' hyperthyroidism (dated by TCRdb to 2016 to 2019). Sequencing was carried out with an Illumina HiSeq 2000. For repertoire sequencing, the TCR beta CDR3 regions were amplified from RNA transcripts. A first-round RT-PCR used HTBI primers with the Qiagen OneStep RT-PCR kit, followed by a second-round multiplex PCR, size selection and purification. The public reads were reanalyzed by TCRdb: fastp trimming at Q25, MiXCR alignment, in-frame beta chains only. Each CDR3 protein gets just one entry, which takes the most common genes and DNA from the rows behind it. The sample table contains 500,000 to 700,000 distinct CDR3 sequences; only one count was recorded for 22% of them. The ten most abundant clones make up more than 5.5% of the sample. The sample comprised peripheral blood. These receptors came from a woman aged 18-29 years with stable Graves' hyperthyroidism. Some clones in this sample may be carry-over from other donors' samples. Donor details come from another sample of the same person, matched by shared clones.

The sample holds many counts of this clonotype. The CDR3 nucleotides are TGTGCCAGCAGCTCGCAGGGGGCGAGGGACACTGAAGCTTTCTTT. Translation: CASSSQGARDTEAFF. The rearrangement uses TRBV7-3 and TRBJ1-1; 8 bases align to TRBD1. The junction had 7 bases not matched to a gene; V was cut back by 4 bases and J by 3 bases. Germline V gene data show CDR1 as SGHTA and CDR2 as FQGTGA. The CDR3 is made up of 15 amino acids.

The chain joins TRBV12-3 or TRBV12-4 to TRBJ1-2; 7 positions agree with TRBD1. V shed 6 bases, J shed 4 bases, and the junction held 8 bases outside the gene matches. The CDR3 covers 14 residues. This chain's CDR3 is CASSQTTGSYGYTF. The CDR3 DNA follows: TGTGCCAGCAGCCAAACGACAGGGAGCTATGGCTACACCTTC.

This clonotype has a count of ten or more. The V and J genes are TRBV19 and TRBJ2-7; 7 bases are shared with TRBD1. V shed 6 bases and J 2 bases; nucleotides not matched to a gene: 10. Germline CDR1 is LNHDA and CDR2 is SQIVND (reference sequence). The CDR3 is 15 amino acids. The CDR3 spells CASSPTTGLAYEQYF. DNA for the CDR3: TGTGCCAGTAGCCCCACGACAGGGCTGGCCTACGAGCAGTACTTC.

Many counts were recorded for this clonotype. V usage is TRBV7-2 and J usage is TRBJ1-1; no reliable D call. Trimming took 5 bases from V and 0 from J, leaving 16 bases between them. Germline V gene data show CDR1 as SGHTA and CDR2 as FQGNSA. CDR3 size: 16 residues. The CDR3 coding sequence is TGTGCCAGCAGCCGCGCAAAAGTTCTAATGAACACTGAAGCTTTCTTT. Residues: CASSRAKVLMNTEAFF.

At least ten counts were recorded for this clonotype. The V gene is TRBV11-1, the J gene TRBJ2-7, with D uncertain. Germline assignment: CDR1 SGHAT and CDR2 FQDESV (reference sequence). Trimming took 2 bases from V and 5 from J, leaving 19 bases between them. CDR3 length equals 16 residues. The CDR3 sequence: CASSLYGVGLGHEQYF. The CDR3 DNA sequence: TGTGCCAGCAGCTTATATGGTGTGGGCCTAGGACACGAGCAGTACTTC.

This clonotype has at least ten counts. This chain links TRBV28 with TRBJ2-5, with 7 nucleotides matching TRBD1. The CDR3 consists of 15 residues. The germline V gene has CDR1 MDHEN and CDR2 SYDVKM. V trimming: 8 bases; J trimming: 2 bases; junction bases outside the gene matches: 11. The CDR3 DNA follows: TGTGCCAGCTCGAAGGGGGCGCGACGACAAGAGACCCAGTACTTC. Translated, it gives CASSKGARRQETQYF.

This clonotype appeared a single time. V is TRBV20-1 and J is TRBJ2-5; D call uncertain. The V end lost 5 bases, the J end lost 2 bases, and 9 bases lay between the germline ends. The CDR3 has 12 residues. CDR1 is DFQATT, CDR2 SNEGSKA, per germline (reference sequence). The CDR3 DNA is TGCAGTGCTCCCCGGGTTCAAGAGACCCAGTACTTC. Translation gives CSAPRVQETQYF.

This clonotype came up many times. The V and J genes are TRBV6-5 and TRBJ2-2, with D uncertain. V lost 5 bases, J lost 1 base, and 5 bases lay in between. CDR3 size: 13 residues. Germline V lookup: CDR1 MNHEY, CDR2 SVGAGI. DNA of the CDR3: TGTGCCAGCAGTAACATGAACACCGGGGAGCTGTTTTTT. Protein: CASSNMNTGELFF.

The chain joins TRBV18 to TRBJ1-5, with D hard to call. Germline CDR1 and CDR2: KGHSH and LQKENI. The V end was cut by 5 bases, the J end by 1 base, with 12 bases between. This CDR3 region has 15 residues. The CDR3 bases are TGTGCCAGCTCAACGACCAGAGGAAGCAATCAGCCCCAGCATTTT. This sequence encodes CASSTTRGSNQPQHF.

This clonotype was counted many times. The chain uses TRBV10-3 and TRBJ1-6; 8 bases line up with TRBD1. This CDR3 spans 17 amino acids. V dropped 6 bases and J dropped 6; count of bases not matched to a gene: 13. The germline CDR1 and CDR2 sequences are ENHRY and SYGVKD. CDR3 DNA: TGTGCCATCAGCGAGGAGACAGGGGACGTAGGTAATTCACCCCTCCACTTT. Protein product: CAISEETGDVGNSPLHF.

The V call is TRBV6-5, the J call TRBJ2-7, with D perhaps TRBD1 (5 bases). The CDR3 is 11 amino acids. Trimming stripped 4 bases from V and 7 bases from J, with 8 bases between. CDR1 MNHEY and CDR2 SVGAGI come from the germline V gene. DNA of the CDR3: TGTGCCAGCAGTTCAGGGCTGGAGCAGTACTTC. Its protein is CASSSGLEQYF.

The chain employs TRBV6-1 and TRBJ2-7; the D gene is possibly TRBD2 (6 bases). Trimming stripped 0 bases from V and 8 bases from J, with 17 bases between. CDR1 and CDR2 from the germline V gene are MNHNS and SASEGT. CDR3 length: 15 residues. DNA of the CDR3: TGTGCCAGCAGTGAAGCGGGGGAGGACGGAGCCAAGCAGTACTTC. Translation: CASSEAGEDGAKQYF.

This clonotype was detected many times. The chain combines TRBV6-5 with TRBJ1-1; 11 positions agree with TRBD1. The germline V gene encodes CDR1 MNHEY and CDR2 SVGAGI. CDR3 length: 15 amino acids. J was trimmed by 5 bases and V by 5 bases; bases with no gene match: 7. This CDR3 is CASSQGQGVRTEAFF. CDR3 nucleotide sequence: TGTGCCAGCAGTCAGGGACAGGGGGTTAGGACTGAAGCTTTCTTT.

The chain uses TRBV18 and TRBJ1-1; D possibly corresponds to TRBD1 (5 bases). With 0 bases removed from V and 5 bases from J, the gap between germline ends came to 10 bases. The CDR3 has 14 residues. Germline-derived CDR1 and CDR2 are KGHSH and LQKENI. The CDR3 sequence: CASSPPGAQTEAFF. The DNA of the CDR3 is TGTGCCAGCTCACCACCAGGGGCCCAGACTGAAGCTTTCTTT.

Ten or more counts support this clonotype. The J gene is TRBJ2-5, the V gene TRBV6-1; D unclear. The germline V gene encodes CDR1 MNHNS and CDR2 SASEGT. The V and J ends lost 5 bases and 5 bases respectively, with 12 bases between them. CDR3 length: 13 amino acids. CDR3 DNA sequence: TGTGCCAGCAGTCGCCTGGGCACGGAGACCCAGTACTTC. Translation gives CASSRLGTETQYF.

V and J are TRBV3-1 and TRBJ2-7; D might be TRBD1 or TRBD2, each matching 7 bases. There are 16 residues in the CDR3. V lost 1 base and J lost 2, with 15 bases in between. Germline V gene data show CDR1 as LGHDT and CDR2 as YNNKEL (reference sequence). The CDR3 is CASSQASGGGTYEQYF. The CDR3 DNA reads TGTGCCAGCAGCCAAGCCTCAGGGGGGGGGACCTACGAGCAGTACTTC.

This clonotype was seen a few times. CDR3 DNA: TGTGCCAGCAGCTATCTGGAGGTGAACACTGAAGCTTTCTTT. Its protein product is CASSYLEVNTEAFF. The chain joins TRBV3-1 to TRBJ1-1; D is unclear. The CDR3 is made up of 14 amino acids. Germline values: CDR1 LGHDT, CDR2 YNNKEL (reference sequence). V gave up 5 bases and J gave up 0 bases, with 10 bases separating them.

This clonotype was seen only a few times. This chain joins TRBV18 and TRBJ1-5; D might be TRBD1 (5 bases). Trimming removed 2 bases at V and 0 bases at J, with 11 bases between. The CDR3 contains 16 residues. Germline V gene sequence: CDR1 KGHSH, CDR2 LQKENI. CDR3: CASSPRGDYSNQPQHF. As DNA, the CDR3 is TGTGCCAGCTCACCAAGAGGGGATTATAGCAATCAGCCCCAGCATTTT.

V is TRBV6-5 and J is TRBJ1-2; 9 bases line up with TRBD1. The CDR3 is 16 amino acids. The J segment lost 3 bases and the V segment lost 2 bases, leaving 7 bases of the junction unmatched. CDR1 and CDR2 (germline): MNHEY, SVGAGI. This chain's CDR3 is CASSYTPTGGHYGYTF. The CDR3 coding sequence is TGTGCCAGCAGTTACACCCCGACAGGGGGGCACTATGGCTACACCTTC.

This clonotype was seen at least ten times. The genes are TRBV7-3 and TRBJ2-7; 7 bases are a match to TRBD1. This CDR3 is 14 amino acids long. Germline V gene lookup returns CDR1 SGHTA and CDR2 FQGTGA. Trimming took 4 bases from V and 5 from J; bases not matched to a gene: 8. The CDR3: CASSSQGDLHEQYF. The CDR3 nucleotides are TGTGCCAGCAGCTCCCAGGGGGACCTGCACGAGCAGTACTTC.

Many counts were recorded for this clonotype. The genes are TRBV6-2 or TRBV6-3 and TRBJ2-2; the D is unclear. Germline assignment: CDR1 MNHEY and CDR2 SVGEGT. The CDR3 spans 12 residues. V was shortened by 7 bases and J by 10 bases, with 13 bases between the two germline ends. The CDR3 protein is CASTPRSQELFF. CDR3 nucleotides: TGTGCCAGCACCCCCAGGAGCCAGGAGCTGTTTTTT.

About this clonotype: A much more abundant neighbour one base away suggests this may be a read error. In nucleotides, the CDR3 is TGTGCCAGCAGCCCGGGACATGCGCGTCAGCCCCAGCATTTT. As protein: CASSPGHARQPQHF. The rearrangement uses TRBV7-2 and TRBJ1-5; TRBD1 might be the D (6 bases). V dropped 5 bases and J dropped 6 bases, with 14 bases sitting between them. The CDR3 covers 14 residues. Germline CDR1 SGHTA, CDR2 FQGNSA.

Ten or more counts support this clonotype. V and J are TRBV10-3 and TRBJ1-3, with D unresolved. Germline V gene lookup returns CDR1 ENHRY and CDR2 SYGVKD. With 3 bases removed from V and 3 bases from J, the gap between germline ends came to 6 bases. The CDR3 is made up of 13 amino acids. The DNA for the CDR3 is TGTGCCATCAGTGACGGCATTGGAAACACCATATATTTT. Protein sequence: CAISDGIGNTIYF.

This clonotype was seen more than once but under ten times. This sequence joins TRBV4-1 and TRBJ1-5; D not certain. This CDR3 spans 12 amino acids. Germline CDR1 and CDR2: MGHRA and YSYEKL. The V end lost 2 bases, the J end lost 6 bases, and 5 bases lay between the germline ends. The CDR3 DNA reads TGCGCCAGCAGCCAACAAGGTCAGCCCCAGCATTTT. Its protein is CASSQQGQPQHF.

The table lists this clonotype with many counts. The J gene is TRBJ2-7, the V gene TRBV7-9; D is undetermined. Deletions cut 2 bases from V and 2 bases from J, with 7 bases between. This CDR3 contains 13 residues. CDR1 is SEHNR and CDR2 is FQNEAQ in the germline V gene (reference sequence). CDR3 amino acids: CASSLTDPYEQYF. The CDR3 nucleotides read TGTGCCAGCAGCTTAACCGATCCCTACGAGCAGTACTTC.

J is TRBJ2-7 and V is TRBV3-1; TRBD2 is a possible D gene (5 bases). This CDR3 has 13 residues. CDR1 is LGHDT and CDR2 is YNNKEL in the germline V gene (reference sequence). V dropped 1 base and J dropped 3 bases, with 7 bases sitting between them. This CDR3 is CASSQGTDYEQYF. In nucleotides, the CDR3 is TGTGCCAGCAGCCAAGGGACTGACTACGAGCAGTACTTC.

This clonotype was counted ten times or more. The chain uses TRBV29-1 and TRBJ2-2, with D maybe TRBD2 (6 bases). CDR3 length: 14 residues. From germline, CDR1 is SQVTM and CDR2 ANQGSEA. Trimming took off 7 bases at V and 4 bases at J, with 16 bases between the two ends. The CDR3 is CSARLDRGTGELFF. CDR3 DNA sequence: TGCAGCGCTCGACTAGATCGGGGCACCGGGGAGCTGTTTTTT.